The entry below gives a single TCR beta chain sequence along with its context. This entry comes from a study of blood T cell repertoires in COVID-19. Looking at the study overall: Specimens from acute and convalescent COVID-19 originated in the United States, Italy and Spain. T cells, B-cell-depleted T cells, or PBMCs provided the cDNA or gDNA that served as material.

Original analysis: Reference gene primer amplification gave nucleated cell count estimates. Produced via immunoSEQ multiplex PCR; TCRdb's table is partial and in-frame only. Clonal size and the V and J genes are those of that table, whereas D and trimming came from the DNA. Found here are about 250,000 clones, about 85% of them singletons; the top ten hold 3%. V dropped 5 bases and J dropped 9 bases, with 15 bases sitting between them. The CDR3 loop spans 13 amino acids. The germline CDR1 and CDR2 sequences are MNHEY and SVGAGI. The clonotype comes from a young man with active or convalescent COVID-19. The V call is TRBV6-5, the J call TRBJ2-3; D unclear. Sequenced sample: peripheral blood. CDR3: CASSTPGVSTQYF. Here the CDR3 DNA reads TGTGCCAGCAGTACCCCCGGTGTAAGCACGCAGTATTTT.